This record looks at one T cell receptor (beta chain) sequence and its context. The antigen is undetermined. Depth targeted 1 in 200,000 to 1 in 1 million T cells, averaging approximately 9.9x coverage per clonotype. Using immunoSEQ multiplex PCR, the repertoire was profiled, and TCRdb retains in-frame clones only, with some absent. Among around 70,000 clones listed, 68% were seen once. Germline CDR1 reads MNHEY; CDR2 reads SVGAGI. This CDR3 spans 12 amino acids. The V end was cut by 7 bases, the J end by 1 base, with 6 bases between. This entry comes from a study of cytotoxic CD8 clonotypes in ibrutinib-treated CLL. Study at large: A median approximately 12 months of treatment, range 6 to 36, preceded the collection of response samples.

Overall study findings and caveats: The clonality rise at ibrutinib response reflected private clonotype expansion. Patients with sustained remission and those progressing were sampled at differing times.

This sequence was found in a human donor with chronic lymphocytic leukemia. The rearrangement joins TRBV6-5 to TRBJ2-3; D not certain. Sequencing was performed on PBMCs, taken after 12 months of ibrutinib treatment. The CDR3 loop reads CASNRGTDTQYF. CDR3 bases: TGTGCCAGCAATCGGGGCACAGATACGCAGTATTTT.